This TCR beta chain was profiled in a study of cytotoxic CD8 clonotypes in ibrutinib-treated CLL. Study observations and caveats: Clonality at baseline surpassed age-matched healthy donors and tracked circulating CD8+ T-cell counts. Treatment saw public clonotypes, which were uncommon, either contract or stay stable.

The germline CDR1 and CDR2 sequences are MGHRA and YSYEKL. After removal of 0 bases from V and 7 bases from J, the junction contained 14 bases not matched to a gene. This CDR3 comprises 18 residues. The table lists this clone with a few counts. What it recognizes is unknown. The protocol was immunoSEQ multiplex PCR, while the TCRdb copy is restricted to in-frame clones and leaves out a portion. This sample has about 200,000 clones; 79% occur once, and the top ten carry roughly 11%. V usage is TRBV4-1 and J usage is TRBJ2-1; 8 nucleotides align to TRBD2. The source is a human donor with chronic lymphocytic leukemia. The sample in question was PBMCs, obtained after 12 months of ibrutinib treatment. This CDR3 reads CASSQDRARTSSQNEQFF. The CDR3 nucleotides read TGCGCCAGCAGCCAAGATCGGGCGCGGACTAGCAGCCAAAATGAGCAGTTCTTC.